The 3 T cell receptor beta chains presented below share a single source sample, sequenced in a study of T cells expressing NK-cell markers (dated by TCRdb to the early 2020s). Library generation was performed with 5' RACE. The instrument was an Illumina HiSeq 2000. TCRdb reprocessed the reads; each CDR3 protein sequence makes one entry, and DNA is unavailable. The sample table holds around 280,000 distinct CDR3 sequences. Around 0.42% of the sample is held by the ten biggest clonotypes. The sample taken for sequencing was blood T cells: a sorted CD56 or NKG2C T cell subset, CD4+ or CD8+ T cells, or bulk PBMC T cells (not recorded which). All receptors come from a man between 18 and 35 years old in good health. Donor details come from another sample of the same person, matched by shared clones.

V and J are TRBV10-3 and TRBJ2-7; TCRdb outputs TRBD1, but without DNA this stays unchecked. The CDR3 has 13 amino acids. The germline CDR1 and CDR2 sequences are ENHRY and SYGVKD. CDR3 loop: CAITQDRDREQYF.

The rearrangement links TRBV6-1 to TRBJ2-7; TCRdb gives TRBD1 as the D gene, but with no DNA this cannot be confirmed. The CDR3 length is 14 residues. The germline V gene encodes CDR1 MNHNS and CDR2 SASEGT. This chain's CDR3 is CASSRRGQVYEQYF.

The chain links TRBV4-3 to TRBJ2-5; the D call of TRBD1 rests on TCRdb alone, since no DNA is present to check it. In germline, CDR1 is LGHNA, CDR2 YSLEER. The CDR3 loop spans 17 amino acids. The CDR3: CASSHYFYGVGEETQYF.